This T cell receptor (beta chain) appears in the sequencing data of a study of beta chain features in type 1 diabetes. Background on the study: Patients were similar to healthy donors in age and gender (as well as in cell yields).

Trimming cost V 8 bases and J 5 bases; bases outside gene matches: 11. Looked up from germline, CDR1 is MDHEN and CDR2 is SYDVKM. This CDR3 comprises 15 residues. The sequenced template was cDNA made from the entire isolated RNA. Assay used: immunoSEQ multiplex PCR; TCRdb lists only in-frame clones, some missing. Seen here are some 150,000 clones, 10% observed once, and the top ten hold around 1.2%. As for this clone: Its specificity is not known.

General study results and limits: Diminished insertions and augmented deletions at VDJ junctions characterized type 1 diabetes patients. HLA influence on TCRB rearrangement stayed unresolved here.

The rearrangement uses TRBV28 and TRBJ1-4, with 7 bases fitting TRBD1. The sequenced sample consisted of naive CD4+ T cells from blood. This TCR was recovered from a man in his late teens or twenties in good health. The CDR3 sequence is CASLRVGQANEKLFF. In DNA, the CDR3 is TGTGCCAGCCTTAGAGTTGGACAGGCAAATGAAAAACTGTTTTTT.